This T cell receptor (beta chain) was sequenced in a study of CXCR3-negative and CXCR3-positive naive CD8 T cells. CDR3 length equals 16 residues. All TRB cDNA libraries came from 5' RACE performed with UMI labels. TCRdb reprocessed the 5' RACE reads, keeping one entry per CDR3 protein, no DNA. Its listing shows 85,000 to 120,000 distinct CDR3 sequences. Study results and limitations: Memory, not naive, CXCR3-negative and CXCR3-positive cells differed in TRBV-TRBJ usage. Naive cells that were CXCR3-positive had more hydrophobic TRB CDR3s (compared with CXCR3-negative naive cells). Naive subsets showed comparable surface CD5, and TCR interaction strength was also inferred from TRB CDR3 physicochemistry. Upon cryopreservation, CXCR3 expression partially decreased, and most assays used fresh PBMCs.

Details on this clonotype: Its antigen remains unknown.

Sequenced: naive CXCR3+ CD8+ T cells from blood. Subset reported: CD45RO-CCR7+CD27+CD95- naive CD8+ T cells expressing CXCR3 (TNR3+). The rearrangement joins TRBV21-1 to TRBJ2-2; absent DNA, TCRdb's TRBD2 call cannot be checked. TRBV21-1 is shown as a pseudogene. The receptor was isolated from a human donor in good health. Some clones in this sample may be carry-over from other donors' samples. CDR3 in amino acids: CASSIGLAGPGGELFF.